The clone carrying this TCR beta chain was found many times. The data originate from a study of Graves' ophthalmopathy and Graves' hyperthyroidism. RNA transcripts were the source from which TCR beta CDR3 regions were amplified. Investigators did first-round RT-PCR with HTBI primers, then second-round multiplex PCR. Using its own MiXCR run on the multiplex PCR reads, TCRdb lists one record per CDR3 protein. Altogether about 390,000 distinct CDR3 sequences are present, 15% being singletons, with the ten largest covering roughly 7%. The CDR3 has 14 residues. With 5 bases removed from V and 1 base from J, the gap between germline ends came to 12 bases. Germline V gives CDR1 SEHNR, CDR2 FQNEAQ (reference sequence).

The source of this sequence is a woman under 30 with stable Graves' hyperthyroidism. The chain couples TRBV7-9 to TRBJ2-7; D perhaps matches TRBD1 (6 bases). Sequencing input: peripheral blood. The CDR3 loop is CASSTGTSSYEQYF. DNA of the CDR3: TGTGCCAGCAGCACCGGGACAAGTTCCTACGAGCAGTACTTC.